What follows are 10 T cell receptor beta chains derived from one specimen sequenced in a study of T cell responses to AZD1222 COVID-19 vaccine. Profiled with immunoSEQ multiplex PCR; TCRdb holds only in-frame clones, not every one. The table lists around 120,000 clones, 88% of them singletons. The sample was peripheral blood, taken on day 0 of AZD1222 vaccination. The receptors shown here come from an adult in good health.

The chain carries TRBV19 and TRBJ1-2, with 9 bases fitting TRBD1. V lost 3 bases to trimming and J lost 4 bases; unmatched junction nucleotides: 9. The CDR3 runs to 16 residues. In germline, CDR1 is LNHDA, CDR2 SQIVND (reference sequence). The CDR3 spells CASSILQGADSYGYTF. For the CDR3, the DNA is TGTGCCAGTAGTATCCTACAGGGGGCGGACAGCTATGGCTACACCTTC.

The genes are TRBV28 and TRBJ2-3; 8 positions agree with TRBD2. After removal of 5 bases from V and 0 bases from J, the junction contained 10 bases not matched to a gene. Per the germline V gene, CDR1 is MDHEN and CDR2 is SYDVKM. The CDR3 is made up of 17 amino acids. DNA for the CDR3: TGTGCCAGCAGTACCCAGGGCGGGGGGAAGAGCACAGATACGCAGTATTTT. Translating gives CASSTQGGGKSTDTQYF.

This clone appeared a few times. The chain uses TRBV5-6 and TRBJ2-5, with 7 bases identical to TRBD1. In germline, CDR1 is SGHDT, CDR2 YYEEEE. The J segment lost 6 bases and the V segment lost 2 bases, leaving 4 bases of the junction unmatched. The CDR3 sequence is 13 residues long. DNA of the CDR3: TGTGCCAGCAGCTTCAACAGGGGTCAGACCCAGTACTTC. Translation: CASSFNRGQTQYF. Supplemented by reference TRBV5-6 and TRBJ2-5, the full variable domain reads DAGVTQSPTHLIKTRGQQVTLRCSPKSGHDTVSWYQQALGQGPQFIFQYYEEEERQRGNFPDRFSGHQFPNYSSELNVNALLLGDSALYLCASSFNRGQTQYFGPGTRLLVL.

The chain recombines TRBV7-3 with TRBJ2-2; D perhaps matches TRBD2 (6 bases). Germline V gene lookup returns CDR1 SGHTA and CDR2 FQGTGA. The CDR3 is 13 residues long. The ends were cut back, 2 bases at V and 11 bases at J, with 12 bases in the middle. The CDR3 loop reads CASSLSRGTELFF. CDR3 coding DNA: TGTGCCAGCAGCTTATCCCGCGGGACCGAGCTGTTTTTT.

The V gene is TRBV5-1, the J gene TRBJ2-1, with unresolved D. With 2 bases removed from V and 0 bases from J, the gap between germline ends came to 12 bases. Germline CDR1 is SGHRS and CDR2 is YFSETQ. The CDR3 consists of 16 residues. This CDR3 is CASSFRSPPSYNEQFF. CDR3 in DNA: TGCGCCAGCAGCTTCCGGTCCCCACCCTCCTACAATGAGCAGTTCTTC. Full variable domain (remainder filled in from reference TRBV5-1 and TRBJ2-1): KAGVTQTPRYLIKTRGQQVTLSCSPISGHRSVSWYQQTPGQGLQFLFEYFSETQRNKGNFPGRFSGRQFSNSRSEMNVSTLELGDSALYLCASSFRSPPSYNEQFFGPGTRLTVL.

This rearrangement joins TRBV3-1 (or the pseudogene TRBV3-2) to TRBJ2-1; maybe TRBD2 (7 bases). Germline values: CDR1 LGHDT, CDR2 YNNKEL (reference sequence). The V end was cut by 3 bases, the J end by 6 bases, with 18 bases between. The CDR3 is 16 amino acids. The CDR3 DNA is TGTGCCAGCAGCCATTGGGCGGGGAGGGGGGTCAATGAGCAGTTCTTC. It specifies CASSHWAGRGVNEQFF.

This chain links TRBV28 with TRBJ2-7, with D tentatively TRBD1 (5 bases). Germline CDR1 reads MDHEN; CDR2 reads SYDVKM. Deletions cut 5 bases from V and 5 bases from J, with 19 bases between. This CDR3 contains 15 residues. The CDR3 reads CASSPSLWGANEQYF. The CDR3, as DNA: TGTGCCAGCAGTCCCTCCCTATGGGGCGCCAACGAGCAGTACTTC.

The chain uses TRBV7-8 and TRBJ1-2; D gene unclear. CDR1 SGHVS and CDR2 FQNEAQ come from the germline V gene. There are 14 residues in the CDR3. V lost 1 base and J lost 2, with 8 bases in between. CDR3 nucleotide sequence: TGTGCCAGCAGCTTAGGACCGATGAACTATGGCTACACCTTC. It specifies CASSLGPMNYGYTF.

V gene TRBV5-1 combines with J gene TRBJ1-3, with D tentatively TRBD1 (5 bases). The length of the CDR3 is 15 residues. With 4 bases removed from V and 0 bases from J, the gap between germline ends came to 11 bases. Germline loops: CDR1 SGHRS, CDR2 YFSETQ. The CDR3 sequence is CASSADSFSGNTIYF. CDR3 DNA sequence: TGCGCCAGCAGCGCCGACAGTTTCTCTGGAAACACCATATATTTT.

The chain couples TRBV4-1 to TRBJ2-3; 8 bases map to TRBD2. Per the germline V gene, CDR1 is MGHRA and CDR2 is YSYEKL. Trimming at V came to 1 base and at J to 6 bases, leaving 6 bases not matched to a gene. The CDR3 runs 15 residues. The CDR3 DNA is TGCGCCAGCAGCCAAGTGTTTAGCGGGACCGATACGCAGTATTTT. Residues: CASSQVFSGTDTQYF.